This T cell receptor (beta chain) derives from a study of early T cells in non-severe SARS-CoV-2 infection. About the study: Sequencing of unsorted whole blood was done on bulk RNA, leaving chains unpaired. Whole-study findings and limits: Reliance on VDJdb matching favored anti-spike CD8 responses; private and CD4 specificities were missed.

Separate cDNA molecules each had unique molecular identifiers attached to them. MiXCR, applied by TCRdb to the 5' RACE reads, yields one record per CDR3 protein. Among 60,000 to 65,000 distinct CDR3 sequences listed, about an eighth were seen once. Worth noting for this clonotype: Antigen specificity is unknown.

Sequenced input: whole blood. This clonotype was obtained from an adult who was a healthcare worker with PCR-confirmed SARS-CoV-2 infection or an uninfected control (not recorded which).

CDR3 sequence: CASTEIGTAEYGYTF. CDR3 nucleotides: TGTGCCAGCACTGAAATCGGGACAGCCGAATATGGCTACACCTTC. This chain joins TRBV28 and TRBJ1-2, with 7 bases that match TRBD1. Germline CDR1 MDHEN, CDR2 SYDVKM. The CDR3 runs 15 residues. V was clipped by 7 bases and J by 5 bases; unmatched bases: 13.